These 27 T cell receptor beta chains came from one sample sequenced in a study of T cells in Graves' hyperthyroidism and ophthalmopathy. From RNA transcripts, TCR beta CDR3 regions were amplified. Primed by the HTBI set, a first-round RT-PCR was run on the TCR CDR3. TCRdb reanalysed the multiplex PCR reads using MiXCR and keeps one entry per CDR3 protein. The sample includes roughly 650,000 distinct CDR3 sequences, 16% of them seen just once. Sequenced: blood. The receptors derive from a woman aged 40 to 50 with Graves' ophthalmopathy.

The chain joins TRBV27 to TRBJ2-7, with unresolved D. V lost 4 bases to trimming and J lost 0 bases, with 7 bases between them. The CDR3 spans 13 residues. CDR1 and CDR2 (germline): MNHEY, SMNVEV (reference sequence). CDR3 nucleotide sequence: TGTGCCAGCAGTTATCTGGGCTCCTACGAGCAGTACTTC. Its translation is CASSYLGSYEQYF.

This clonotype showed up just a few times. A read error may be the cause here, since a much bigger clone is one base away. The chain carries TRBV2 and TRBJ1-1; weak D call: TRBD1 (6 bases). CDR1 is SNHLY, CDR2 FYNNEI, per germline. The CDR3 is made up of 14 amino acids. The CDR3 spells CASSFGQLNTEALF. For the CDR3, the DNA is TGTGCCAGCAGTTTCGGACAGCTGAACACTGAAGCTCTCTTT.

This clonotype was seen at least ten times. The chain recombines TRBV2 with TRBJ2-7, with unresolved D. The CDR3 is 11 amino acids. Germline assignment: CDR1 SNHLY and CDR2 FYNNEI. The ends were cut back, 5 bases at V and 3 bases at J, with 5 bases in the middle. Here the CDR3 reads CASSSYYEQYF. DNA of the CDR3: TGTGCCAGCAGTAGTTACTACGAGCAGTACTTC.

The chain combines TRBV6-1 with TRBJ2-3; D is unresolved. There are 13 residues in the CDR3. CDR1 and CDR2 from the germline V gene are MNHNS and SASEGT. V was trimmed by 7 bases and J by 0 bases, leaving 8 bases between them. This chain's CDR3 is CASNPSSTDTQYF. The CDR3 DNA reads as TGTGCCAGCAATCCCAGCAGCACAGATACGCAGTATTTT.

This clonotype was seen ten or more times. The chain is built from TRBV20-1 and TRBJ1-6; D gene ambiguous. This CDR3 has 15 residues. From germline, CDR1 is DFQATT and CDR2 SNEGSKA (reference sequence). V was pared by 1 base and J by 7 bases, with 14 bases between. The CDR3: CSARVSGLRNSPLHF. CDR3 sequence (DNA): TGCAGTGCTAGAGTCTCAGGACTGAGAAATTCACCCCTCCACTTT.

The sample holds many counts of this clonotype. The CDR3 DNA follows: TGTGCCAGCAACCAGCCGAACACTGAAGCTTTCTTT. It codes for CASNQPNTEAFF. V and J are TRBV7-9 and TRBJ1-1; D unresolved. V was pared by 7 bases and J by 1 base, with 7 bases between. This CDR3 comprises 12 residues. Per the germline V gene, CDR1 is SEHNR and CDR2 is FQNEAQ (reference sequence).

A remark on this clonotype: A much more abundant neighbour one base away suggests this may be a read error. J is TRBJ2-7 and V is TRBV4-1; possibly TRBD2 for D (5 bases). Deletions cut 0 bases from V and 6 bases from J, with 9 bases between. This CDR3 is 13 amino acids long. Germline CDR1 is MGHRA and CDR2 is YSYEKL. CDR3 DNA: TGCGCCAGCAGCCAAGACCCCCGGGGCGAGCAGTACTTC. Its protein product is CASSQDPRGEQYF.

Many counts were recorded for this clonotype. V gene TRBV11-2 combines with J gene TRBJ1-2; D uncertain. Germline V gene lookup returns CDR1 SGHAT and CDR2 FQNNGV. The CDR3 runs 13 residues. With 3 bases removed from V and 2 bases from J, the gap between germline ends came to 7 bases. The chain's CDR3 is CASSLWENYGYTF. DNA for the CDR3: TGTGCCAGCAGCTTGTGGGAAAACTATGGCTACACCTTC.

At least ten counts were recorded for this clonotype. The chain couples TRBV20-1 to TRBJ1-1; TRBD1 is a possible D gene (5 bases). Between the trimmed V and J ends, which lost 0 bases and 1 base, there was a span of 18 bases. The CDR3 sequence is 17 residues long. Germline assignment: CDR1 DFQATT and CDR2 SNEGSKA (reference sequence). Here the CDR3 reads CSARDRIGVGGNTEAFF. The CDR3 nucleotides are TGCAGTGCTAGAGATCGGATAGGGGTTGGGGGGAACACTGAAGCTTTCTTT.

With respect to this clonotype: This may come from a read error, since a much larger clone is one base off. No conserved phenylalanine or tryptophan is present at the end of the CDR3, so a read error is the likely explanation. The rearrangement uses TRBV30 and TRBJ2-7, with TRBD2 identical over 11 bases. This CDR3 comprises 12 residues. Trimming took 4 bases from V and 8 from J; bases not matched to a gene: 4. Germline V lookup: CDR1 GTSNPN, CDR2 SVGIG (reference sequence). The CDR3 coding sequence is TGTGCCTGGACCCGACTAGCGGGACAGCAGTACCTC. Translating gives CAWTRLAGQQYL.

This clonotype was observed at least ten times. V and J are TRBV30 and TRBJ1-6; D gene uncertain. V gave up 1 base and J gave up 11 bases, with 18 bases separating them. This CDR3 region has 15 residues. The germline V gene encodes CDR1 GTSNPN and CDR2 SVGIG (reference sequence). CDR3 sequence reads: CAWSGTLEGRTPLHF. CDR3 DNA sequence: TGTGCCTGGAGTGGAACTCTAGAAGGGCGGACACCCCTCCACTTT.

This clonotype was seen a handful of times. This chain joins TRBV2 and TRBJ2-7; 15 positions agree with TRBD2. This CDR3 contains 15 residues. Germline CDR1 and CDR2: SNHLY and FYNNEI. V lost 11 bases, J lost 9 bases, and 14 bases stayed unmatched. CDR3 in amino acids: CASAFSGLAGGVQYF. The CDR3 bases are TGTGCCTCAGCATTCTCGGGACTAGCGGGAGGAGTGCAGTACTTC.

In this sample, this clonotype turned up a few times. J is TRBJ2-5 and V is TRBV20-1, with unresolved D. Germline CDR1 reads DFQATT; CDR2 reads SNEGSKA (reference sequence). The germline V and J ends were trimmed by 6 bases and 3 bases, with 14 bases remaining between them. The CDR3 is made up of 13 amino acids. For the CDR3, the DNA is TGCAGTGCGCGGACCTCCGGTAAAGAGACCCAGTACTTC. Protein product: CSARTSGKETQYF.

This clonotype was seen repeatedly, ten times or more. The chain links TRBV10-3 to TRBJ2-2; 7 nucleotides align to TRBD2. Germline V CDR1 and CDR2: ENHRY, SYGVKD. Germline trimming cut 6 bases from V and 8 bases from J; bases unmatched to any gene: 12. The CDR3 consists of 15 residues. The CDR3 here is CAISSRSGGPGELFF. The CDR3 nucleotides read TGTGCCATCAGCTCCCGGTCGGGGGGACCTGGGGAGCTGTTTTTT.

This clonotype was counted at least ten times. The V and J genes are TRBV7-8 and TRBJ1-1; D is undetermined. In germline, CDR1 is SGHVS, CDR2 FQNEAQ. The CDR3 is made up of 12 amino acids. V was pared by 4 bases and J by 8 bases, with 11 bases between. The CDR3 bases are TGTGCCAGCAGCTCGTCTAGCAGGGAAGCTTTCTTT. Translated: CASSSSSREAFF.

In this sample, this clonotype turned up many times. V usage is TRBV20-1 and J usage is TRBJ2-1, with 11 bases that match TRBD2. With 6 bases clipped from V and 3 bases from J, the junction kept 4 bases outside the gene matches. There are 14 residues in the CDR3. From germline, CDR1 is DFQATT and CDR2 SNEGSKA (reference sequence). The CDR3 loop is CSAGGTSGYNEQFF. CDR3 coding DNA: TGCAGTGCAGGCGGGACTAGCGGCTACAATGAGCAGTTCTTC.

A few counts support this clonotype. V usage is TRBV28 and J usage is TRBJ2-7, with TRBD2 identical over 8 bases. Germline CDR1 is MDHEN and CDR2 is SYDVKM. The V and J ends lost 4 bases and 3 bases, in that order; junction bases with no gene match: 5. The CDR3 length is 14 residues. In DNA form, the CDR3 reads TGTGCCAGCAGTTCAATACTAGCGGTCTACGAGCAGTACTTC. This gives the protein CASSSILAVYEQYF. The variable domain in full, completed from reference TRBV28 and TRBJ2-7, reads DVKVTQSSRYLVKRTGEKVFLECVQDMDHENMFWYRQDPGLGLRLIYFSYDVKMKEKGDIPEGYSVSREKKERFSLILESASTNQTSMYLCASSSILAVYEQYFGPGTRLTVT.

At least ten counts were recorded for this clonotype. DNA for the CDR3: TGTGCCAGCAGCCGGACTAGCGGGAGCAGGAGCACAGATACGCAGTATTTT. It codes for CASSRTSGSRSTDTQYF. This chain connects TRBV7-8 to TRBJ2-3; 13 bases align to TRBD2. After removal of 5 bases from V and 0 bases from J, the junction contained 5 bases not matched to a gene. Germline CDR1 reads SGHVS; CDR2 reads FQNEAQ. CDR3 length: 17 residues.

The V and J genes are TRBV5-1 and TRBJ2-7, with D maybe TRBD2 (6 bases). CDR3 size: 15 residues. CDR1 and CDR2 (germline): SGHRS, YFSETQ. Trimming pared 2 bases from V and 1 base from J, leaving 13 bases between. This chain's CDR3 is CASSLPGSESYEQYF. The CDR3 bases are TGCGCCAGCAGCTTACCCGGGAGTGAGTCCTACGAGCAGTACTTC.

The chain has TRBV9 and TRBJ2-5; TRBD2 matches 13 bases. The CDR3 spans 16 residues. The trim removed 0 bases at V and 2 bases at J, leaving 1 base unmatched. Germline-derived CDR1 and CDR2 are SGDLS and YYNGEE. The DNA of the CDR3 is TGTGCCAGCAGCGTAGGGGGACTAGCGGGACAAGAGACCCAGTACTTC. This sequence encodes CASSVGGLAGQETQYF.

The CDR3 region has the DNA TGTGCCAGTAGTAAGTCGGACAGAGGGTTTGCTGGGGCCAACGTCCTGACTTTC. This sequence encodes CASSKSDRGFAGANVLTF. The V gene is TRBV5-5, the J gene TRBJ2-6, with D perhaps TRBD1 (6 bases). Germline V gives CDR1 SGHKS, CDR2 YYEKEE (reference sequence). With 8 bases removed from V and 2 bases from J, the gap between germline ends came to 23 bases. This CDR3 region has 18 residues.

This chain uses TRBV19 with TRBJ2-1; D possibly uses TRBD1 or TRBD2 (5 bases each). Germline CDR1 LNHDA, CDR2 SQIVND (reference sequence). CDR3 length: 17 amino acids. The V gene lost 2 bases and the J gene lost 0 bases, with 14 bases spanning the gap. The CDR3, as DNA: TGTGCCAGTAGTATACCCCGAGGGGTGTCCTCCTACAATGAGCAGTTCTTC. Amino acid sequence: CASSIPRGVSSYNEQFF.

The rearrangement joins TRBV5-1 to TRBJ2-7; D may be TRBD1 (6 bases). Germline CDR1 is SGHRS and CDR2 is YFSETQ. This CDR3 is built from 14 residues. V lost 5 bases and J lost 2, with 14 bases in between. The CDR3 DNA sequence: TGCGCCAGCAGGAGTAGGACAGCGACCTACGAGCAGTACTTC. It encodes CASRSRTATYEQYF.

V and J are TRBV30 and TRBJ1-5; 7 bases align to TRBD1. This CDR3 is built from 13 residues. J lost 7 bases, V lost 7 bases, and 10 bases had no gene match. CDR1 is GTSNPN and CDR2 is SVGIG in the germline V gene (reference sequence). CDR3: CALEGAGGQPQHF. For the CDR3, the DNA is TGTGCCTTAGAGGGGGCAGGGGGGCAGCCCCAGCATTTT.

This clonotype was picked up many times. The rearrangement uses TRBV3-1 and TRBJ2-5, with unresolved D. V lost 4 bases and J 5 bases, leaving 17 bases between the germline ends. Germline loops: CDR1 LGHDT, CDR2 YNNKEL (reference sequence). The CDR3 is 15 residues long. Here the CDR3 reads CASSLRRATWETQYF. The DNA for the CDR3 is TGTGCCAGCAGCCTGAGAAGGGCTACTTGGGAGACCCAGTACTTC.

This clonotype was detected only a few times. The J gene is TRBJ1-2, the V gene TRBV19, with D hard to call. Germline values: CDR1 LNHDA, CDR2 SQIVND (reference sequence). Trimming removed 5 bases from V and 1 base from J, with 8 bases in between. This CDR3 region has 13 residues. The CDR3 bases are TGTGCCAGTAGTTTGTGGAGTAACTATGGCTACACCTTC. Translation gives CASSLWSNYGYTF. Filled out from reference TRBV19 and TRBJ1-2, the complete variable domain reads DGGITQSPKYLFRKEGQNVTLSCEQNLNHDAMYWYRQDPGQGLRLIYYSQIVNDFQKGDIAEGYSVSREKKESFPLTVTSAQKNPTAFYLCASSLWSNYGYTFGSGTRLTVV.

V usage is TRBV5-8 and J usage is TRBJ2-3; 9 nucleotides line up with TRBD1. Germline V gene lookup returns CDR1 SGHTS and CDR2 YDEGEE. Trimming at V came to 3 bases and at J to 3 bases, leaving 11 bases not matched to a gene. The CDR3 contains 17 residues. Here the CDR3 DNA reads TGTGCCAGCAGCTCCGATCTGGACAGGGGTGGGACAGATACGCAGTATTTT. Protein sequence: CASSSDLDRGGTDTQYF.